This T cell receptor beta chain was captured by sequencing in a study of CD8 T cells in Susac syndrome. CDR1 is SEHNR, CDR2 FQNEAQ, per germline (reference sequence). With 3 bases clipped from V and 2 bases from J, the junction kept 14 bases outside the gene matches. This CDR3 spans 18 amino acids. RNA in amounts of roughly 0.5 to 1 ug was reverse transcribed with random hexamers. TCRdb fed the immunoSEQ multiplex PCR reads into MiXCR, producing one record per CDR3 protein. The sample has over 150,000 distinct CDR3 sequences, roughly 94% seen once. This chain connects TRBV7-9 to TRBJ2-7, with TRBD1 matching 9 bases. The clonotype comes from a human donor with Susac syndrome. Material for sequencing was CD4+ T cells from PBMCs. The CDR3 protein is CASSLPPLGTGKPYEQYF. The CDR3 bases are TGTGCCAGCAGCTTGCCTCCGTTAGGGACAGGGAAACCCTACGAGCAGTACTTC. The entire variable domain, with the rest obtained from reference TRBV7-9 and TRBJ2-7, is as follows: DTGVSQNPRHKITKRGQNVTFRCDPISEHNRLYWYRQTLGQGPEFLTYFQNEAQLEKSRLLSDRFSAERPKGSFSTLEIQRTEQGDSAMYLCASSLPPLGTGKPYEQYFGPGTRLTVT.